This T cell receptor beta chain appears in the sequencing data of a study of blood T cell repertoires in COVID-19. As for the study in general: Donors in the United States, Italy and Spain gave samples during acute or convalescent COVID-19. Sample material is recorded as cDNA or gDNA derived from T cells, B-cell-depleted T cells, or PBMCs.

Trimming took 7 bases from V and 7 from J; bases not matched to a gene: 7. The CDR3 sequence is 12 residues long. Germline CDR1 reads MNHEY; CDR2 reads SVGAGI. Sequencing used immunoSEQ multiplex PCR; TCRdb keeps in-frame clones, though not all of them. The profile shows 35,000 to 50,000 clones, 84% of them singletons. The sample consisted of peripheral blood. The sequence was obtained from a man between 45 and 60 years old with active or convalescent COVID-19. The chain employs TRBV6-5 and TRBJ2-7; 7 positions match TRBD1. This chain's CDR3 is CASIRQGREQYF. As DNA, the CDR3 is TGTGCCAGCATCCGACAGGGAAGGGAGCAGTACTTC.